Sequencing of this T cell receptor beta chain was carried out in a study of T-cell memory formation after mild COVID-19. This clonotype occurred a few times. No antigen is known for it. Notes on the study in general: Whether day 37 second-wave clones are SARS-CoV-2-specific was not confirmed.

TCRdb used MiXCR to reprocess the 5' RACE reads, holding one entry per CDR3 protein. The sample holds fewer than 450,000 distinct CDR3 sequences, about 24% seen once. The CDR3 runs to 13 residues. V was shortened by 6 bases and J by 5 bases, with 14 bases between the two germline ends. From germline, CDR1 is MNHNS and CDR2 SASEGT. The chain has TRBV6-1 and TRBJ2-7, with D maybe TRBD1 (6 bases). The source material was PBMCs or a T cell subset sorted from them (not recorded which). The clonotype comes from an adult woman who had mild COVID-19 (a few samples of this study predate the infection). Cell type and time point are not known. The CDR3 spells CASSPTYRDEQYF. The CDR3 DNA sequence: TGTGCCAGCAGCCCTACCTACAGGGACGAGCAGTACTTC.